Described below is a single T cell receptor beta chain sequence and its context. The sample belongs to a study of blood T cell repertoires in COVID-19. Study information: T cells, B-cell-depleted T cells, or PBMCs supplied cDNA or gDNA.

Authors' data handling: Quantification of nucleated cells was approximated via reference gene primer amplification. Assay used: immunoSEQ multiplex PCR; TCRdb lists only in-frame clones, some missing. For V, J and clone size, that table is used; D and trimming come from the DNA. This sample yields about 91,000 clones, of which over 70% are seen a single time; roughly 24% belongs to the top ten. The trim removed 3 bases at V and 1 base at J, leaving 5 bases unmatched. Germline V gives CDR1 GTSNPN, CDR2 SVGIG (reference sequence). The CDR3 consists of 17 residues. The source material was peripheral blood. The chain uses TRBV30 and TRBJ2-6, with TRBD2 matching 11 bases. This receptor was identified in a man in his 70s with acute or convalescent COVID-19. CDR3 sequence: CAWRWTSGLSGANVLTF. The DNA of the CDR3 is TGTGCCTGGAGATGGACTAGCGGGCTTTCTGGGGCCAACGTCCTGACTTTC. Supplemented by reference TRBV30 and TRBJ2-6, the full variable domain reads SQTIHQWPATLVQPVGSPLSLECTVEGTSNPNLYWYRQAAGRGLQLLFYSVGIGQISSEVPQNLSASRPQDRQFILSSKKLLLSDSGFYLCAWRWTSGLSGANVLTFGAGSRLTVL.